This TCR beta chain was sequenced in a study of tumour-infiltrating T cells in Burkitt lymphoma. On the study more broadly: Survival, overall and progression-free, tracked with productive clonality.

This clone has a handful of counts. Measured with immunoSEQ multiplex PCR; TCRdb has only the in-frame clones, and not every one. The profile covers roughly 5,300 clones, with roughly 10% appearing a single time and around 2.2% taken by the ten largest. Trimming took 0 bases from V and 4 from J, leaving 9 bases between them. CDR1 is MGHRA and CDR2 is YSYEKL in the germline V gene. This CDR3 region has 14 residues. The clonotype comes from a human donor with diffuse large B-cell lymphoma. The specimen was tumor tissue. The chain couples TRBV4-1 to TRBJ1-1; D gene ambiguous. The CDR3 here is CASSQEGSSTEAFF. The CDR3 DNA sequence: TGCGCCAGCAGCCAAGAGGGGAGTAGCACTGAAGCTTTCTTT.